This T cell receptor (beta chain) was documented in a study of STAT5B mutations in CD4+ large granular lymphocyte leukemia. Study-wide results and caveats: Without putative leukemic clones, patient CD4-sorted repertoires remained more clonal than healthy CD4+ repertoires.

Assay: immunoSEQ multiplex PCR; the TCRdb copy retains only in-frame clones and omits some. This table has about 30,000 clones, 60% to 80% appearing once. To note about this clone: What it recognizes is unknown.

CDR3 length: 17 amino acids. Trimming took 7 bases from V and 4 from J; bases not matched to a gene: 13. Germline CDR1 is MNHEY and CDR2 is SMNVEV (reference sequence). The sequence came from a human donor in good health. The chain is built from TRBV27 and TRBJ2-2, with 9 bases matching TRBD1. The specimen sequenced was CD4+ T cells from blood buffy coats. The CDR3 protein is CASTPLTGTGSTGELFF. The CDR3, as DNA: TGTGCCAGCACCCCTTTGACCGGGACAGGGAGCACCGGGGAGCTGTTTTTT.